Sequencing of this TCR beta chain was carried out in a study of blood T cell repertoires in COVID-19. Germline CDR1 reads MNHEY; CDR2 reads SVGEGT. CDR3 length: 18 amino acids. The J segment lost 4 bases and the V segment lost 6 bases, leaving 12 bases of the junction unmatched. TCRdb's copy holds only in-frame clones and misses some; the assay was immunoSEQ multiplex PCR. Among around 140,000 clones listed, over 65% were seen once. The source of this sequence is a human donor in a cohort sampled during active COVID-19. Sequencing was performed on peripheral blood. The genes are TRBV6-2 or TRBV6-3 and TRBJ2-2; TRBD2 matches at 12 bases. DNA for the CDR3: TGTGCCAGCAGCACTAGCGGGGGGCCCTATCTAGTCACCGGGGAGCTGTTTTTT. This encodes CASSTSGGPYLVTGELFF.